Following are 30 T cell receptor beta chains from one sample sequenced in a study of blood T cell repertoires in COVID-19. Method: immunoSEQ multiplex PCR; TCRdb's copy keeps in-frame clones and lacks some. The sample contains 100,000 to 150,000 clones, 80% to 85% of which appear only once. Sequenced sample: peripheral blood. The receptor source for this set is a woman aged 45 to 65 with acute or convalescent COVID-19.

The CDR3 protein is CASSLLGGQGPSLNEKLFF. The CDR3 region has the DNA TGCGCCAGCAGCTTGCTAGGGGGACAGGGACCGTCGCTTAATGAAAAACTGTTTTTT. The chain couples TRBV5-1 to TRBJ1-4, with 9 bases aligning to TRBD1. The CDR3 spans 19 residues. From germline, CDR1 is SGHRS and CDR2 YFSETQ. V lost 1 base, J lost 4 bases, and 14 bases stayed unmatched.

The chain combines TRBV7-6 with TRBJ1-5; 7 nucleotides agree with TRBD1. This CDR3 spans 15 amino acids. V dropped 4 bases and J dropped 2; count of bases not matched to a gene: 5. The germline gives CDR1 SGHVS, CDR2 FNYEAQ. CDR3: CASSSGTGGNQPQHF. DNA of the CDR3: TGTGCCAGCAGCTCGGGTACAGGGGGCAATCAGCCCCAGCATTTT.

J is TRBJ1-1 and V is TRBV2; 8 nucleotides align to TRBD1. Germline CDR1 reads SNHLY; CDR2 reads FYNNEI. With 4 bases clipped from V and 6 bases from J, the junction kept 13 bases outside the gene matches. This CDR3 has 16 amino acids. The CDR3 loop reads CASSAQLGGTGAEAFF. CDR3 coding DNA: TGTGCCAGCAGTGCCCAATTGGGGGGGACAGGTGCTGAAGCTTTCTTT.

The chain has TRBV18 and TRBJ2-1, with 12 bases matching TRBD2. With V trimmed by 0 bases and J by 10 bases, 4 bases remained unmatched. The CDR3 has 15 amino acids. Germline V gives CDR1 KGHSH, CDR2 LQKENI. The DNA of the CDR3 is TGTGCCAGCTCACCACCGTCACTAGCGGGGGGAGAGCAGTTCTTC. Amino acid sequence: CASSPPSLAGGEQFF.

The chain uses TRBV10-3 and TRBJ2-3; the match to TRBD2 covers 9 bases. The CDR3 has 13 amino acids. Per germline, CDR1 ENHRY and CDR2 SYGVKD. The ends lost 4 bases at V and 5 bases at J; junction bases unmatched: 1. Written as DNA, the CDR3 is TGTGCCATCAGTGGCGGGGGGGGAGATACGCAGTATTTT. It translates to CAISGGGGDTQYF.

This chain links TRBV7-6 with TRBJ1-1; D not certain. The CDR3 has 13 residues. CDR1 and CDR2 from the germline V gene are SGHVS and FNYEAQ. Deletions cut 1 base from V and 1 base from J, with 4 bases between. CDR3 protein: CASSLGQNTEAFF. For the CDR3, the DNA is TGTGCCAGCAGCTTAGGACAGAACACTGAAGCTTTCTTT.

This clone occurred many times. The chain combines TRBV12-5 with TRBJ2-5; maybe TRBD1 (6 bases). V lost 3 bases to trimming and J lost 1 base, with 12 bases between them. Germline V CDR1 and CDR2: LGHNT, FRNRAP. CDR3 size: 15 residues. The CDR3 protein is CASGFQTGPQETQYF. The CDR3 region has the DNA TGTGCTAGTGGTTTTCAGACAGGCCCCCAAGAGACCCAGTACTTC. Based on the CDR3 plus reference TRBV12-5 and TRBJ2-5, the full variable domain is DARVTQTPRHKVTEMGQEVTMRCQPILGHNTVFWYRQTMMQGLELLAYFRNRAPLDDSGMPKDRFSAEMPDATLATLKIQPSEPRDSAVYFCASGFQTGPQETQYFGPGTRLLVL.

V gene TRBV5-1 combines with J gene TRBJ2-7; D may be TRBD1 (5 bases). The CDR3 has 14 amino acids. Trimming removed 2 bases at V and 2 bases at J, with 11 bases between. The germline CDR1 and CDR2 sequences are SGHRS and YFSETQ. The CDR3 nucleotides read TGCGCCAGCAGCTTATTTGACAGAACCTACGAGCAGTACTTC. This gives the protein CASSLFDRTYEQYF. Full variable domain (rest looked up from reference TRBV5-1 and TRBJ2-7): KAGVTQTPRYLIKTRGQQVTLSCSPISGHRSVSWYQQTPGQGLQFLFEYFSETQRNKGNFPGRFSGRQFSNSRSEMNVSTLELGDSALYLCASSLFDRTYEQYFGPGTRLTVT.

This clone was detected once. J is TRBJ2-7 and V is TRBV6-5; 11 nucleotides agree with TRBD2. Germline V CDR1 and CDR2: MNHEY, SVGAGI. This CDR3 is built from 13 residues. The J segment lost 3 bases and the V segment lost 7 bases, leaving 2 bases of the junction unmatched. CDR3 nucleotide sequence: TGTGCCAGCAAAGGGACTAGCGGCTACGAGCAGTACTTC. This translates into CASKGTSGYEQYF.

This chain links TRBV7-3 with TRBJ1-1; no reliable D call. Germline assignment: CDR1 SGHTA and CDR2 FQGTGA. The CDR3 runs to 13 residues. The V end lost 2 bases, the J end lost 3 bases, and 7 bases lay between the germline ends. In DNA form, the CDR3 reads TGTGCCAGCAGCTTACTACGGGACACTGAAGCTTTCTTT. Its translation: CASSLLRDTEAFF.

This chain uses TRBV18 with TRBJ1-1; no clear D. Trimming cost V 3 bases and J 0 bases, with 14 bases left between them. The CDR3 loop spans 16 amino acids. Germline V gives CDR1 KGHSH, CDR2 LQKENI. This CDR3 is CASSPNGYAVNTEAFF. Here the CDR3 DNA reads TGTGCCAGCTCACCGAACGGATACGCGGTGAACACTGAAGCTTTCTTT.

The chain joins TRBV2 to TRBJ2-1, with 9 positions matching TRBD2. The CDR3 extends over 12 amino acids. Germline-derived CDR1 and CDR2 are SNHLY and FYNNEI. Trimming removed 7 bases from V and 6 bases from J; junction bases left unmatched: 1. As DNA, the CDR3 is TGTGCCAGCACGCGGGAGGGCAATGAGCAGTTCTTC. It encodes CASTREGNEQFF.

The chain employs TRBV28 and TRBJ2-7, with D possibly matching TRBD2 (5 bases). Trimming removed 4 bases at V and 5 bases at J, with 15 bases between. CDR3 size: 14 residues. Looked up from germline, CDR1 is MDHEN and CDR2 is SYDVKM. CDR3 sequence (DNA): TGTGCCAGCAGTTCCCGGGTCGGGGAAGACGAGCAGTACTTC. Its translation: CASSSRVGEDEQYF.

CDR3 nucleotides: TGCGCCAGCAGCTTGGTTCAGAACTCTGGGGCCAACGTCCTGACTTTC. This gives the protein CASSLVQNSGANVLTF. The chain is built from TRBV5-1 and TRBJ2-6; no definite D call. V was shortened by 0 bases and J by 0 bases, with 7 bases between the two germline ends. Per germline, CDR1 SGHRS and CDR2 YFSETQ. There are 16 residues in the CDR3.

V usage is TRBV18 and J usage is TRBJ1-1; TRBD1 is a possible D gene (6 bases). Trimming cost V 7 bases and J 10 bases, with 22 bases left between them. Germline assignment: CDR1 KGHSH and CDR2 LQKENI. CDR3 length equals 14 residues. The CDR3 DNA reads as TGTGCCAGCTTAACTAACAGGGACGGGGAGCGAGCTTTCTTT. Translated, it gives CASLTNRDGERAFF.

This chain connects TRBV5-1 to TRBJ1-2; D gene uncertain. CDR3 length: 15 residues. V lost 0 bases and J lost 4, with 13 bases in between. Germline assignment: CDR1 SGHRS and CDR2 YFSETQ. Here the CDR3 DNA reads TGCGCCAGCAGCTTGGCTCCGACACTGGCCTATGGCTACACCTTC. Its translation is CASSLAPTLAYGYTF.

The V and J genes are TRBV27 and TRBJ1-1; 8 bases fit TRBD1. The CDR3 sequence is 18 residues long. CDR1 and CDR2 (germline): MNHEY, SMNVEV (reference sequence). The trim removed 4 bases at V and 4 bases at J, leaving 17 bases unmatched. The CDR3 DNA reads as TGTGCCAGCAGTTCCCCTGGACAGGGCAAGGGTCTAGGCACTGAAGCTTTCTTT. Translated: CASSSPGQGKGLGTEAFF.

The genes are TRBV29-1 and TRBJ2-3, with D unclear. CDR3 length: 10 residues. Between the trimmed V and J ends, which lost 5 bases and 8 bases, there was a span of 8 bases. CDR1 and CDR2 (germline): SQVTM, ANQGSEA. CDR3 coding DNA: TGCAGCGTTAACGGCGGTACGCAGTATTTT. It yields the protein CSVNGGTQYF.

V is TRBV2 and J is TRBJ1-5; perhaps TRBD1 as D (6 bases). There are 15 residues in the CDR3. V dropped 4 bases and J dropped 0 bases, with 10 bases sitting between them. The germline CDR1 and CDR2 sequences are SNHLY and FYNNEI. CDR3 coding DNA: TGTGCCAGCAGTGGGACAGCTTATAGCAATCAGCCCCAGCATTTT. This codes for CASSGTAYSNQPQHF.

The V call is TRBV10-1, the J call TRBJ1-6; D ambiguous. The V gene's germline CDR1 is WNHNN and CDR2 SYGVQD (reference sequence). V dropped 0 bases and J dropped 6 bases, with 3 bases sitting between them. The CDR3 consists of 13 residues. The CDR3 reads CASSESSNSPLHF. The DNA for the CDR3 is TGCGCCAGCAGTGAGTCCAGTAATTCACCCCTCCACTTT.

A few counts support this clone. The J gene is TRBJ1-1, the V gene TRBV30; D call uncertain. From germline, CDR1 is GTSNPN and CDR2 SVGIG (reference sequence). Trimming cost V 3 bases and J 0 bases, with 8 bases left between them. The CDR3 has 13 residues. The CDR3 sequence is CAWRKSVNTEAFF. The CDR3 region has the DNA TGTGCCTGGAGGAAATCAGTGAACACTGAAGCTTTCTTT.

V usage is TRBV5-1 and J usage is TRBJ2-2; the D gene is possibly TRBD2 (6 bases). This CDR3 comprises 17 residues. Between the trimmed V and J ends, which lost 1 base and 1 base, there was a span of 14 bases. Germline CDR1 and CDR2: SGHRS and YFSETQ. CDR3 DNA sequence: TGCGCCAGCAGCTTGTTAGTCGGGGGACTGAACACCGGGGAGCTGTTTTTT. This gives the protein CASSLLVGGLNTGELFF.

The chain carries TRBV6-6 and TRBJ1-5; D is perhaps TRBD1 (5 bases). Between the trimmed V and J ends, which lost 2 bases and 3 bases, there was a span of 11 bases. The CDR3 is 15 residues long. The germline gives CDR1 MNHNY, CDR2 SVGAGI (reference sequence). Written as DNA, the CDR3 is TGTGCCAGCAGTTACGGGGCCGAGATCAATCAGCCCCAGCATTTT. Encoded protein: CASSYGAEINQPQHF.

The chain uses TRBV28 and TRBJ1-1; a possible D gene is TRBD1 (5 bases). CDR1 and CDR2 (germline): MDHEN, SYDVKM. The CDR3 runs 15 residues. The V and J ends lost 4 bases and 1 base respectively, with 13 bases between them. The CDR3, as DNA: TGTGCCAGCAGTTCCGTGGGGGGTGAGAACACTGAAGCTTTCTTT. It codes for CASSSVGGENTEAFF.

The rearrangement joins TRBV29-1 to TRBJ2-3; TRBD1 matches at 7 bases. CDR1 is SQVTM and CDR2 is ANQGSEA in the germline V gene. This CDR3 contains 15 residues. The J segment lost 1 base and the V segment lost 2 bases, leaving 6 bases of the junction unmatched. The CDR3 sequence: CSVEPTGPGTDTQYF. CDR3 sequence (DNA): TGCAGCGTTGAACCGACAGGGCCGGGCACAGATACGCAGTATTTT.

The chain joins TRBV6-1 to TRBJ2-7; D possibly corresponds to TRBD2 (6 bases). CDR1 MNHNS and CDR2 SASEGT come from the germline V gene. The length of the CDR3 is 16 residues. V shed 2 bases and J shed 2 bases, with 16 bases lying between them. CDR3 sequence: CASSERGGGTPYEQYF. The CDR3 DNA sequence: TGTGCCAGCAGTGAAAGAGGAGGAGGGACCCCCTACGAGCAGTACTTC.

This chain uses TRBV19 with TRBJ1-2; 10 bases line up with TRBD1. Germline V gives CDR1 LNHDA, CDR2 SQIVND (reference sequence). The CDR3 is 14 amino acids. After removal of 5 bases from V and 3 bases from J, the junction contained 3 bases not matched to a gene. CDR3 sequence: CASSGTGEDYGYTF. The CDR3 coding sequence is TGTGCCAGTAGTGGGACAGGGGAGGACTATGGCTACACCTTC.

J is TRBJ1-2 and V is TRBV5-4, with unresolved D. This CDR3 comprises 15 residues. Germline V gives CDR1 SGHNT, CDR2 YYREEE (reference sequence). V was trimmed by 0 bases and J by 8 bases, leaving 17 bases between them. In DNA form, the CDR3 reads TGTGCCAGCAGCTTGGCTCGGCCGGGGTCAGACGGCTACACCTTC. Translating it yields CASSLARPGSDGYTF.

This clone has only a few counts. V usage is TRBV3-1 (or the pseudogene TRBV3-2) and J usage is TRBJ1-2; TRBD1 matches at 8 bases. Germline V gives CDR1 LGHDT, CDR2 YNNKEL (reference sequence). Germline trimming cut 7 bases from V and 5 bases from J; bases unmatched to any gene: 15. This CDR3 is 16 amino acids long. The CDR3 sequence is CASTPSTGQGNYGYTF. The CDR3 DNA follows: TGTGCCAGCACCCCAAGTACAGGACAGGGTAATTATGGCTACACCTTC.

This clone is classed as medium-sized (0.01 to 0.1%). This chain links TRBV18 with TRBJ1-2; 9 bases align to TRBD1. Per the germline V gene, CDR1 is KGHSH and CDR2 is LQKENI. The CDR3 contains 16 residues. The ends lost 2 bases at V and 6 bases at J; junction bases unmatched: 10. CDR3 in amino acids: CASSPMSRDRVNGYTF. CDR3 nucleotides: TGTGCCAGCTCACCAATGAGCCGGGACAGGGTTAATGGCTACACCTTC.